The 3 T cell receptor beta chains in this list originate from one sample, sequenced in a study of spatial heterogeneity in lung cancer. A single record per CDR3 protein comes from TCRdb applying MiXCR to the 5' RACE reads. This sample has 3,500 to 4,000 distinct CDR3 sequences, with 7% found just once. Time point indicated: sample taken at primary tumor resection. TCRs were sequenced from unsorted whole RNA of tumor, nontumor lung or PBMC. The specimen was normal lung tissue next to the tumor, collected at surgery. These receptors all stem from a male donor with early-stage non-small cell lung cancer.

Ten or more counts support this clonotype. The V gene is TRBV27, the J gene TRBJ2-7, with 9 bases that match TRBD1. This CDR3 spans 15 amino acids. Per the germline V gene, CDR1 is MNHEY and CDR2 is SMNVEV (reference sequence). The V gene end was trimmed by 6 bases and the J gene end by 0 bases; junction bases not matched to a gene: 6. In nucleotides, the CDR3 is TGTGCCAGCAGGATGGGACAGGGATCCTCCTACGAGCAGTACTTC. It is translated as CASRMGQGSSYEQYF.

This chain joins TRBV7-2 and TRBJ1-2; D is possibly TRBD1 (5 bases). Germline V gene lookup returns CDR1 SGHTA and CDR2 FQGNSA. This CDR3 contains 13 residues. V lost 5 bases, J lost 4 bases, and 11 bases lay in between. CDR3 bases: TGTGCCAGCAGCCGGGACTGGTCCTATGGCTACACCTTC. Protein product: CASSRDWSYGYTF.

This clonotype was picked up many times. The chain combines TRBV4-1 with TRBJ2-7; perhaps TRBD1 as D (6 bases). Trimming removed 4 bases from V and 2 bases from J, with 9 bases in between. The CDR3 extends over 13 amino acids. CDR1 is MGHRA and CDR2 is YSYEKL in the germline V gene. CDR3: CASSPPGAYEQYF. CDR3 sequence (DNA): TGCGCCAGCAGCCCCCCAGGGGCCTACGAGCAGTACTTC.